These T cell receptor beta chains were read from a single sample in a study of early T cells in non-severe SARS-CoV-2 infection. TCRdb analysed the 5' RACE reads with MiXCR anew, one entry per CDR3 protein. The data show tens of thousands of distinct CDR3 sequences, 5% to 5.5% seen once. The sample comprised whole blood. Every receptor here comes from an adult who was a healthcare worker with PCR-confirmed SARS-CoV-2 infection or an uninfected control (not recorded which). CDR3s include the opening cysteine and the closing phenylalanine or tryptophan. Each record gives: clone size, V gene, CDR3 length, D gene, J gene, CDR3 DNA, CDR3 protein. D genes are given only for firm matches. Rows may omit the clone size; those that give it use once, few, many or a size class.

clone_size: many
v_call: TRBV4-1
cdr3_length: 17
d_call: TRBD2
j_call: TRBJ2-7
cdr3_nt: TGCGCCAGCAGCCAAGATCGGGGCGGGAGGGCCTTCGGCGAGCAGTACTTC
cdr3_aa: CASSQDRGGRAFGEQYF

clone_size: many
v_call: TRBV7-9
cdr3_length: 15
d_call: -
j_call: TRBJ1-6
cdr3_nt: TGTGCCAGCAGCACATGGGACTCGGGGAATTCACCCCTCCACTTT
cdr3_aa: CASSTWDSGNSPLHF

clone_size: few
v_call: TRBV11-2
cdr3_length: 13
d_call: -
j_call: TRBJ1-6
cdr3_nt: TGTGCCAGCAGTCACACAGAGAATTCACCCCTCCACTTT
cdr3_aa: CASSHTENSPLHF

clone_size: many
v_call: TRBV2
cdr3_length: 14
d_call: TRBD1
j_call: TRBJ1-1
cdr3_nt: TGTGCCAGCAGGCGAACAGGGGTGAACACTGAAGCTTTCTTT
cdr3_aa: CASRRTGVNTEAFF

clone_size: many
v_call: TRBV11-2
cdr3_length: 13
d_call: -
j_call: TRBJ2-5
cdr3_nt: TGTGCCAGCAGAATCTCCCTCAGAGAGACCCAGTACTTC
cdr3_aa: CASRISLRETQYF

clone_size: -
v_call: TRBV21-1
cdr3_length: 14
d_call: -
j_call: TRBJ2-7
cdr3_nt: TGTGCCAGCAGCAGGGACAGGAGCACCTACGAGCAGTACTTC
cdr3_aa: CASSRDRSTYEQYF

clone_size: -
v_call: TRBV4-3
cdr3_length: 16
d_call: TRBD2
j_call: TRBJ2-2
cdr3_nt: TGCGCCAGCAGCCAGGGAGCGGGAGGGCGGACCGGGGAGCTGTTTTTT
cdr3_aa: CASSQGAGGRTGELFF

clone_size: many
v_call: TRBV12-5
cdr3_length: 16
d_call: -
j_call: TRBJ1-1
cdr3_nt: TGTGCTAGTGGTGCACAAAGGACCATCGGGGACCTAGAAGCTTTCTTT
cdr3_aa: CASGAQRTIGDLEAFF

clone_size: few
v_call: TRBV10-3
cdr3_length: 14
d_call: -
j_call: TRBJ2-7
cdr3_nt: TGTGCCATCAGTGAGAGTCTGGCCGACTACGAGCAGTACTTC
cdr3_aa: CAISESLADYEQYF

clone_size: many
v_call: TRBV7-9
cdr3_length: 16
d_call: -
j_call: TRBJ2-5
cdr3_nt: TGTGCCAGCAGCCCTAGGGGGGTAGCGGACCAAGAGACCCAGTACTTC
cdr3_aa: CASSPRGVADQETQYF

clone_size: few
v_call: TRBV6-2/TRBV6-3
cdr3_length: 14
d_call: -
j_call: TRBJ1-1
cdr3_nt: TGTGCCAGCAGTTACCCAGGCGGGGGCACTGAAGCTTTCTTT
cdr3_aa: CASSYPGGGTEAFF

clone_size: few
v_call: TRBV27
cdr3_length: 18
d_call: TRBD2
j_call: TRBJ2-1
cdr3_nt: TGTGCCAGCAGTTCTGCAATGAGCACTAGCGGGAGGGCCGGGGAGCAGTTCTTC
cdr3_aa: CASSSAMSTSGRAGEQFF

clone_size: -
v_call: TRBV11-2
cdr3_length: 15
d_call: -
j_call: TRBJ2-1
cdr3_nt: TGTGCCAGCAACGAGTGGGGGATTAGAAACAATGAGCAGTTCTTC
cdr3_aa: CASNEWGIRNNEQFF

clone_size: many
v_call: TRBV29-1
cdr3_length: 14
d_call: TRBD2
j_call: TRBJ2-7
cdr3_nt: TGCAGCGTCCTTTCCGGGAGGGCGAACCACGAGCAGTACTTC
cdr3_aa: CSVLSGRANHEQYF

clone_size: many
v_call: TRBV6-5
cdr3_length: 11
d_call: -
j_call: TRBJ2-7
cdr3_nt: TGTGCCAGCAGCCATGACTACGAGCAGTACTTC
cdr3_aa: CASSHDYEQYF

clone_size: few
v_call: TRBV5-1
cdr3_length: 15
d_call: -
j_call: TRBJ2-1
cdr3_nt: TGCGCCAGCAGCTTGTCACAGGGCTCCTACAATGAGCAGTTCTTC
cdr3_aa: CASSLSQGSYNEQFF

clone_size: -
v_call: TRBV12-3/TRBV12-4
cdr3_length: 14
d_call: -
j_call: TRBJ2-3
cdr3_nt: TGTGCCAGCAGTTTTTTACAGGGCACAGATACGCAGTATTTT
cdr3_aa: CASSFLQGTDTQYF

clone_size: -
v_call: TRBV4-2
cdr3_length: 16
d_call: -
j_call: TRBJ2-2
cdr3_nt: TGTGCCAGCAGCCAAGTGGCAGGCGCGGACACCGGGGAGCTGTTTTTT
cdr3_aa: CASSQVAGADTGELFF

clone_size: many
v_call: TRBV18
cdr3_length: 13
d_call: -
j_call: TRBJ2-5
cdr3_nt: TGTGCCAGCTCAAGACGCCCCCCAGAGACCCAGTACTTC
cdr3_aa: CASSRRPPETQYF

clone_size: medium-sized
v_call: TRBV28
cdr3_length: 16
d_call: -
j_call: TRBJ2-7
cdr3_nt: TGTGCCAGCAGTTTTCTCCCAGACAGTGACTCCTACGAGCAGTACTTC
cdr3_aa: CASSFLPDSDSYEQYF

clone_size: many
v_call: TRBV14
cdr3_length: 16
d_call: TRBD1
j_call: TRBJ2-2
cdr3_nt: TGTGCCAGCAGCCAAGGGCAGGGGGCGTTCCCCGGGGAGCTGTTTTTT
cdr3_aa: CASSQGQGAFPGELFF

clone_size: -
v_call: TRBV6-2/TRBV6-3
cdr3_length: 13
d_call: TRBD2
j_call: TRBJ2-3
cdr3_nt: TGTGCCAGCGGACTAGGGGAGGTAGATACGCAGTATTTT
cdr3_aa: CASGLGEVDTQYF

clone_size: few
v_call: TRBV18
cdr3_length: 15
d_call: TRBD2
j_call: TRBJ2-5
cdr3_nt: TGTGCCAGCTCACCGCTAGCGGGGAGCCAAGAGACCCAGTACTTC
cdr3_aa: CASSPLAGSQETQYF

clone_size: few
v_call: TRBV7-9
cdr3_length: 15
d_call: TRBD1
j_call: TRBJ2-1
cdr3_nt: TGTGCCAGCAGGCTTCCAGGGGGCTCCTACAATGAGCAGTTCTTC
cdr3_aa: CASRLPGGSYNEQFF

clone_size: few
v_call: TRBV11-2
cdr3_length: 15
d_call: TRBD1
j_call: TRBJ1-2
cdr3_nt: TGTGCCAGCAGCCCCGGACAGGGATCGGTGCGTGGCTACACCTTC
cdr3_aa: CASSPGQGSVRGYTF

clone_size: many
v_call: TRBV7-9
cdr3_length: 16
d_call: -
j_call: TRBJ1-4
cdr3_nt: TGTGCCAGCAGCTGGACGTGGGGGACCCCTAATGAAAAACTGTTTTTT
cdr3_aa: CASSWTWGTPNEKLFF

clone_size: many
v_call: TRBV14
cdr3_length: 13
d_call: -
j_call: TRBJ2-1
cdr3_nt: TGTGCCAGTGGCAGCGGAGGGGGTTTATTGCAGTTCTTC
cdr3_aa: CASGSGGGLLQFF

clone_size: many
v_call: TRBV6-2/TRBV6-3
cdr3_length: 13
d_call: -
j_call: TRBJ1-6
cdr3_nt: TGTGCCAGCAGCAACAGGGAAAATTCACCCCTCCACTTT
cdr3_aa: CASSNRENSPLHF

clone_size: many
v_call: TRBV7-3
cdr3_length: 13
d_call: -
j_call: TRBJ1-1
cdr3_nt: TGTGCCAGCAGCTGGGGGGAAACCACTGAAGCTTTCTTT
cdr3_aa: CASSWGETTEAFF

clone_size: -
v_call: TRBV7-2
cdr3_length: 16
d_call: TRBD2
j_call: TRBJ2-7
cdr3_nt: TGTGCCAGCACTAAAGGCCGACTAGCGGGGTCCTACGAGCAGTACTTC
cdr3_aa: CASTKGRLAGSYEQYF

clone_size: -
v_call: TRBV28
cdr3_length: 14
d_call: -
j_call: TRBJ1-5
cdr3_nt: TGTGCCAGCAGGGAACAGGGTAAAAATCAGCCCCAGCATTTT
cdr3_aa: CASREQGKNQPQHF

clone_size: many
v_call: TRBV28
cdr3_length: 13
d_call: TRBD1
j_call: TRBJ2-7
cdr3_nt: TGTGCCAGCAGTTCGGGACAGCTTTACGAGCAGTACTTC
cdr3_aa: CASSSGQLYEQYF

clone_size: few
v_call: TRBV12-3/TRBV12-4
cdr3_length: 15
d_call: -
j_call: TRBJ1-5
cdr3_nt: TGTGCCAGCAGTTTCGGCAGCCAAAGCAATCAGCCCCAGCATTTT
cdr3_aa: CASSFGSQSNQPQHF

clone_size: many
v_call: TRBV18
cdr3_length: 13
d_call: -
j_call: TRBJ1-3
cdr3_nt: TGTGCCAGCTCACCGATGGGCGGAAACACCATATATTTT
cdr3_aa: CASSPMGGNTIYF

clone_size: many
v_call: TRBV12-3/TRBV12-4
cdr3_length: 14
d_call: TRBD1
j_call: TRBJ2-1
cdr3_nt: TGTGCCAGCAGAACCGACAGGGGACTCGGTGAGCAGTTCTTC
cdr3_aa: CASRTDRGLGEQFF

clone_size: many
v_call: TRBV29-1
cdr3_length: 16
d_call: TRBD1
j_call: TRBJ2-1
cdr3_nt: TGCAGCGTTGAAGGGGTGCGAGACAGGGGAGACAATGAGCAGTTCTTC
cdr3_aa: CSVEGVRDRGDNEQFF

clone_size: many
v_call: TRBV10-2
cdr3_length: 11
d_call: -
j_call: TRBJ2-3
cdr3_nt: TGCGCCAGCAGTGGGGCAGATACGCAGTATTTT
cdr3_aa: CASSGADTQYF

clone_size: many
v_call: TRBV11-2
cdr3_length: 13
d_call: TRBD1
j_call: TRBJ2-5
cdr3_nt: TGTGCCAGCTCGATGGACAGGGGAGAGACCCAGTACTTC
cdr3_aa: CASSMDRGETQYF

clone_size: many
v_call: TRBV29-1
cdr3_length: 13
d_call: TRBD1
j_call: TRBJ1-5
cdr3_nt: TGCAGCGTTGCGAGGGGGCTCAATCAGCCCCAGCATTTT
cdr3_aa: CSVARGLNQPQHF

clone_size: -
v_call: TRBV20-1
cdr3_length: 13
d_call: -
j_call: TRBJ2-1
cdr3_nt: TGCAGTGCTCAGCAACGGGGGTCGAATGAGCAGTTCTTC
cdr3_aa: CSAQQRGSNEQFF

clone_size: -
v_call: TRBV7-9
cdr3_length: 14
d_call: TRBD1
j_call: TRBJ2-7
cdr3_nt: TGTGCCAGCAGCCGGAGGGACAGGACAAGCGAGCAGTACTTC
cdr3_aa: CASSRRDRTSEQYF

clone_size: many
v_call: TRBV7-3
cdr3_length: 16
d_call: TRBD2
j_call: TRBJ2-2
cdr3_nt: TGTGCCAGCAGCTTAAGCGGGAGGATAAACACCGGGGAGCTGTTTTTT
cdr3_aa: CASSLSGRINTGELFF

clone_size: -
v_call: TRBV6-6
cdr3_length: 18
d_call: -
j_call: TRBJ1-4
cdr3_nt: TGTGCCAGCAGTTACTCGAGTCGTTGGGGGACAATTGCCGAAAAACTGTTTTTT
cdr3_aa: CASSYSSRWGTIAEKLFF

clone_size: many
v_call: TRBV6-6
cdr3_length: 15
d_call: TRBD1
j_call: TRBJ1-6
cdr3_nt: TGTGCCAGCAGTTACGTGACAGGGGGGGATTCACCCCTCCACTTT
cdr3_aa: CASSYVTGGDSPLHF

clone_size: -
v_call: TRBV10-3
cdr3_length: 15
d_call: TRBD1
j_call: TRBJ1-1
cdr3_nt: TGTGCCATCAGTCGGGAGGACAGGGGGAACACTGAAGCTTTCTTT
cdr3_aa: CAISREDRGNTEAFF

clone_size: many
v_call: TRBV5-8
cdr3_length: 12
d_call: TRBD2
j_call: TRBJ2-7
cdr3_nt: TGTGCCAGCAGTTCCACTAGCGGGAGGAAGTACTTC
cdr3_aa: CASSSTSGRKYF

clone_size: few
v_call: TRBV7-9
cdr3_length: 15
d_call: -
j_call: TRBJ2-7
cdr3_nt: TGTGCCAGCAGCTTTAACCCCCTCGGAGACTACGAGCAGTACTTC
cdr3_aa: CASSFNPLGDYEQYF

clone_size: many
v_call: TRBV6-1
cdr3_length: 15
d_call: -
j_call: TRBJ1-1
cdr3_nt: TGTGCCAGCAACCAAAGAGGGGACACGAACACTGAAGCTTTCTTT
cdr3_aa: CASNQRGDTNTEAFF

clone_size: few
v_call: TRBV15
cdr3_length: 14
d_call: -
j_call: TRBJ2-7
cdr3_nt: TGTGCCACCAGCAGAGTTAGAATCGACTACGAGCAGTACTTC
cdr3_aa: CATSRVRIDYEQYF

clone_size: few
v_call: TRBV11-3
cdr3_length: 19
d_call: TRBD2
j_call: TRBJ2-2
cdr3_nt: TGTGCCAGCAGCCCCGACGGGACTAGCGGGAGTGGAGGCACCGGGGAGCTGTTTTTT
cdr3_aa: CASSPDGTSGSGGTGELFF

clone_size: -
v_call: TRBV15
cdr3_length: 15
d_call: TRBD1
j_call: TRBJ2-7
cdr3_nt: TGTGCCACCAGCAGAGATCGGGGACAGGGTTACGAGCAGTACTTC
cdr3_aa: CATSRDRGQGYEQYF

clone_size: many
v_call: TRBV6-2/TRBV6-3
cdr3_length: 16
d_call: TRBD2
j_call: TRBJ2-1
cdr3_nt: TGTGCCAGCAGTTACGCCCCCGGGACTAGGGGCAATGAGCAGTTCTTC
cdr3_aa: CASSYAPGTRGNEQFF

clone_size: -
v_call: TRBV3-1
cdr3_length: 15
d_call: TRBD1
j_call: TRBJ1-1
cdr3_nt: TGTGCCAGCAGCCAACGGACAGGGTCGAACACTGAAGCTTTCTTT
cdr3_aa: CASSQRTGSNTEAFF

clone_size: few
v_call: TRBV6-2/TRBV6-3
cdr3_length: 14
d_call: -
j_call: TRBJ2-2
cdr3_nt: TGTGCCAGCAGTTATTTGTCGACAGCCGGGGAGCTGTTTTTT
cdr3_aa: CASSYLSTAGELFF

clone_size: -
v_call: TRBV25-1
cdr3_length: 12
d_call: -
j_call: TRBJ2-3
cdr3_nt: TGTGCCAGCAGTGTCCTTGGGGATACGCAGTATTTT
cdr3_aa: CASSVLGDTQYF

clone_size: many
v_call: TRBV27
cdr3_length: 14
d_call: TRBD1
j_call: TRBJ2-7
cdr3_nt: TGTGCCAGCATGCCCTCGACAGGGGTATACGAGCAGTACTTC
cdr3_aa: CASMPSTGVYEQYF

clone_size: many
v_call: TRBV15
cdr3_length: 14
d_call: -
j_call: TRBJ2-1
cdr3_nt: TGTGCCACCAGCAGAGATGGGTGGGGCAATGAGCAGTTCTTC
cdr3_aa: CATSRDGWGNEQFF